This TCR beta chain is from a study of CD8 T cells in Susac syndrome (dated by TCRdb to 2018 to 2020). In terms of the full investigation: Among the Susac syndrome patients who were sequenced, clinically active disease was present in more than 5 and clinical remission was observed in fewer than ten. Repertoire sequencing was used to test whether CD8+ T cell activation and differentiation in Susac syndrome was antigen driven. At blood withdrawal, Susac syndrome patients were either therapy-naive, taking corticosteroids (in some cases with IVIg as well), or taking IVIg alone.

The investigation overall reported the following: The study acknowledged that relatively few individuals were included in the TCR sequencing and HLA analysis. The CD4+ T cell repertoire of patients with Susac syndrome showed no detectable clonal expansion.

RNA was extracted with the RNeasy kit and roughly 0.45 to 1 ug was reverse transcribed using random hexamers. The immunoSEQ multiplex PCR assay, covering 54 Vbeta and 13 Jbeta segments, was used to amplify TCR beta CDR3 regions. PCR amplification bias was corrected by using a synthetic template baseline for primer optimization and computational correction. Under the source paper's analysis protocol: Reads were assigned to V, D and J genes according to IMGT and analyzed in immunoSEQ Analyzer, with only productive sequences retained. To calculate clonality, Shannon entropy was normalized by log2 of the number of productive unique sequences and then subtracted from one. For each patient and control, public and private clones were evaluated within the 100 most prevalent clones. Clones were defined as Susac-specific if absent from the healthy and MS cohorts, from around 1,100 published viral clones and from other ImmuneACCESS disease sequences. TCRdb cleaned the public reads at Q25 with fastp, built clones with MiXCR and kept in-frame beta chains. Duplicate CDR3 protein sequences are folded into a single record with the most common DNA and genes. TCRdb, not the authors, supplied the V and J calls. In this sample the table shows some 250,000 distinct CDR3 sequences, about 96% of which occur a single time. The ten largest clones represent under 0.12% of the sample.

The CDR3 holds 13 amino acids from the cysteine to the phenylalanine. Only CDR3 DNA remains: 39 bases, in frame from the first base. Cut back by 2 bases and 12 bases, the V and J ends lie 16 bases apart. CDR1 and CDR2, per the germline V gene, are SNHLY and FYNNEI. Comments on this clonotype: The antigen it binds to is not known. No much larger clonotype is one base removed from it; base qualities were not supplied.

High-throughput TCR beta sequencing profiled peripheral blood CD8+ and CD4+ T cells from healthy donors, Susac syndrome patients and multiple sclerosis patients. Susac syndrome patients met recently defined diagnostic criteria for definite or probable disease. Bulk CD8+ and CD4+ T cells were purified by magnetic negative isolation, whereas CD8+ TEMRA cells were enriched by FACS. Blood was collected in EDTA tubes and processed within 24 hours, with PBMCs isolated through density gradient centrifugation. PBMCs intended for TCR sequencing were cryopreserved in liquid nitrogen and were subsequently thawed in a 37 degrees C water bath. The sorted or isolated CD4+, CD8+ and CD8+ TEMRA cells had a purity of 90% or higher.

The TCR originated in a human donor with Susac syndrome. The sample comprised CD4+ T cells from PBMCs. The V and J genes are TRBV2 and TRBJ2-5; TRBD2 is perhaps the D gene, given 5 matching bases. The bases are TGTGCCAGCAGTGAATTTTTCCGGGAAGCTAAGTACTTC. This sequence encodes CASSEFFREAKYF.